Shown below are 26 T cell receptor beta chains from a single sample sequenced in a study of cytomegalovirus exposure and HLA in healthy donors. Amplification used 60 Vbeta primers and 13 Jbeta primers. Profiling relied on immunoSEQ multiplex PCR, and the TCRdb table lists in-frame clones only, not all of them. The repertoire consists of 95,000 to 110,000 clones, with 55% to 85% occurring once and the leading ten covering about 8%. Material for sequencing was PBMCs. The receptors were sampled from a man younger than 40 in good health and CMV-seronegative.

V usage is TRBV27 and J usage is TRBJ2-3; 11 positions agree with TRBD2. The CDR3 is 16 residues long. Germline CDR1 MNHEY, CDR2 SMNVEV (reference sequence). V dropped 1 base and J dropped 4; count of bases not matched to a gene: 4. The CDR3 sequence is CASSLLLAGGPDTQYF. Here the CDR3 DNA reads TGTGCCAGCAGTTTATTGCTAGCGGGAGGTCCAGATACGCAGTATTTT.

The CDR3 DNA is TGTGCCAGCAGCTTTACAGGTTATGGCTACACCTTC. This gives the protein CASSFTGYGYTF. The chain combines TRBV11-2 with TRBJ1-2; TRBD1 might be the D (5 bases). Trimming removed 3 bases at V and 5 bases at J, with 7 bases between. CDR1 SGHAT and CDR2 FQNNGV come from the germline V gene. The CDR3 loop spans 12 amino acids.

This clone was counted only a few times. The chain uses TRBV19 and TRBJ1-1; 7 nucleotides match TRBD1. The germline V gene has CDR1 LNHDA and CDR2 SQIVND (reference sequence). CDR3 length: 16 residues. V trimming: 10 bases; J trimming: 7 bases; junction bases outside the gene matches: 21. The CDR3: CATLTQGRGQPCEAFF. CDR3 in DNA: TGTGCCACCCTTACCCAGGGCCGGGGACAGCCCTGTGAAGCTTTCTTT.

The chain has TRBV2 and TRBJ2-5; D possibly corresponds to TRBD1 (5 bases). The last part of the DNA fits TRBJ2-7 better; the J call may be wrong. The CDR3 is 14 amino acids. Germline V gives CDR1 SNHLY, CDR2 FYNNEI. CDR3 amino acids: CASSEQGSVYEQYF. CDR3 nucleotide sequence: TGTGCCAGCAGTGAGCAGGGATCCGTCTACGAGCAGTACTTC.

The chain has TRBV27 and TRBJ2-7; D is ambiguous. Trimming removed 4 bases from V and 2 bases from J, with 12 bases in between. Germline V gene sequence: CDR1 MNHEY, CDR2 SMNVEV (reference sequence). The CDR3 is 14 amino acids. In DNA form, the CDR3 reads TGTGCCAGCAGTTCCTCCTGGGCCGCCTACGAGCAGTACTTC. Translating it yields CASSSSWAAYEQYF.

This chain connects TRBV6-5 to TRBJ2-1; 12 nucleotides align to TRBD1. The CDR3 loop spans 16 amino acids. V dropped 0 bases and J dropped 6; count of bases not matched to a gene: 3. CDR1 and CDR2 from the germline V gene are MNHEY and SVGAGI. In DNA, the CDR3 is TGTGCCAGCAGTTACTCTGGGACAGGGGGCGGCAATGAGCAGTTCTTC. This sequence encodes CASSYSGTGGGNEQFF.

With regard to this clone: An end of the junction does not agree with germline; a read error may underlie this. This chain links TRBV7-3 with TRBJ2-5; perhaps TRBD1 as D (6 bases). The germline CDR1 and CDR2 sequences are SGHTA and FQGTGA. This CDR3 has 13 amino acids. The DNA of the CDR3 is TGTGCCAGCAGCCCCGGACAGCTAGAGATCCAGTACTTC. Amino acids: CASSPGQLEIQYF.

This sequence joins TRBV27 and TRBJ2-7, with 10 bases fitting TRBD1. Germline CDR1 is MNHEY and CDR2 is SMNVEV (reference sequence). The CDR3 is made up of 15 amino acids. The junction had 9 bases not matched to a gene; V was cut back by 5 bases and J by 5 bases. The DNA of the CDR3 is TGTGCCAGCAGTGAACGTCGGGACAGGGGACACGAGCAGTACTTC. This codes for CASSERRDRGHEQYF.

The V gene is TRBV18, the J gene TRBJ1-6; 8 bases match TRBD1. J was trimmed by 9 bases and V by 3 bases; bases with no gene match: 4. The CDR3 is 14 residues long. The germline gives CDR1 KGHSH, CDR2 LQKENI. CDR3 in DNA: TGTGCCAGCTCACCTGACAGGGGAAGTTCACCCCTCCACTTT. As protein: CASSPDRGSSPLHF.

The chain has TRBV14 and TRBJ1-5; D may be TRBD1 (6 bases). The length of the CDR3 is 14 residues. Germline V gives CDR1 SGHDN, CDR2 FVKESK. V was pared by 4 bases and J by 6 bases, with 13 bases between. CDR3 coding DNA: TGTGCCAGCAGCCTGGCGGGGGCCGCTCAGCCCCAGCATTTT. Its translation is CASSLAGAAQPQHF.

This clone counts as medium-sized. This sequence joins TRBV11-2 and TRBJ1-4, with D perhaps TRBD1 (6 bases). CDR3 length: 12 residues. V was clipped by 8 bases and J by 8 bases, with 12 bases between them. Germline V lookup: CDR1 SGHAT, CDR2 FQNNGV. CDR3 sequence: CASGGREEKLFF. In DNA form, the CDR3 reads TGTGCCAGCGGGGGCCGGGAAGAAAAACTGTTTTTT.

V gene TRBV27 combines with J gene TRBJ2-7; maybe TRBD2 (5 bases). This CDR3 is built from 15 residues. The V gene lost 2 bases and the J gene lost 2 bases, with 13 bases spanning the gap. Per the germline V gene, CDR1 is MNHEY and CDR2 is SMNVEV (reference sequence). CDR3 amino acids: CASSLAGKATYEQYF. The DNA of the CDR3 is TGTGCCAGCAGTTTAGCCGGGAAGGCCACCTACGAGCAGTACTTC.

The J gene is TRBJ1-4, the V gene TRBV7-6, with D unresolved. V was shortened by 0 bases and J by 4 bases, with 12 bases between the two germline ends. In germline, CDR1 is SGHVS, CDR2 FNYEAQ. This CDR3 has 16 amino acids. This CDR3 reads CASSLAPPVLNEKLFF. The CDR3 DNA reads TGTGCCAGCAGCTTAGCGCCGCCGGTACTTAATGAAAAACTGTTTTTT.

The table lists this clone with a count of one. The rearrangement links TRBV6-5 to TRBJ2-7; 11 bases line up with TRBD2. The V and J ends lost 8 bases and 0 bases, in that order; junction bases with no gene match: 6. The CDR3 covers 15 residues. The germline CDR1 and CDR2 sequences are MNHEY and SVGAGI. The CDR3 region is CASASGGPTSYEQYF. CDR3 DNA: TGTGCCAGCGCTAGCGGGGGGCCGACCTCCTACGAGCAGTACTTC.

This clone was counted a few times. The V gene is TRBV6-5, the J gene TRBJ2-7, with D possibly TRBD2 on 6 matching bases. This CDR3 comprises 16 residues. CDR1 and CDR2 (germline): MNHEY, SVGAGI. V lost 3 bases, J lost 0 bases, and 15 bases lay in between. CDR3 residues: CASSYRGMGSSYEQYF. In DNA form, the CDR3 reads TGTGCCAGCAGTTATCGCGGGATGGGCAGCTCCTACGAGCAGTACTTC.

This rearrangement joins TRBV6-1 to TRBJ2-1, with 11 bases aligning to TRBD2. The CDR3 has 17 residues. J lost 6 bases, V lost 0 bases, and 7 bases had no gene match. Germline lookup yields CDR1 MNHNS and CDR2 SASEGT. The DNA for the CDR3 is TGTGCCAGCAGTGAAGCGCTTGGTAGCGGGAGGGTCAATGAGCAGTTCTTC. Amino acids: CASSEALGSGRVNEQFF.

This clone came up a few times. This chain uses TRBV19 with TRBJ2-1; TRBD2 agrees at 10 bases. CDR1 and CDR2 (germline): LNHDA, SQIVND (reference sequence). The length of the CDR3 is 14 residues. V shed 3 bases and J 10 bases; nucleotides not matched to a gene: 6. The CDR3, as DNA: TGTGCCAGTAGTATCCCCGGACTAGCGGAGGAGCAGTTCTTC. Its protein product is CASSIPGLAEEQFF.

This clone was found a few times. This rearrangement joins TRBV28 to TRBJ1-5; 11 nucleotides agree with TRBD1. This CDR3 spans 17 amino acids. CDR1 MDHEN and CDR2 SYDVKM come from the germline V gene. V lost 7 bases, J lost 0 bases, and 8 bases stayed unmatched. The CDR3 DNA reads as TGTGCCAGCATCCCGGGACAGGGGGTAATTAGCAATCAGCCCCAGCATTTT. It specifies CASIPGQGVISNQPQHF.

The rearrangement joins TRBV28 to TRBJ1-3; 8 bases are shared with TRBD1. This CDR3 comprises 15 residues. V was clipped by 2 bases and J by 4 bases; unmatched bases: 4. Germline V lookup: CDR1 MDHEN, CDR2 SYDVKM. CDR3 sequence reads: CASSLQGARGNTIYF. The DNA for the CDR3 is TGTGCCAGCAGTTTACAGGGGGCGCGGGGAAACACCATATATTTT.

The chain recombines TRBV5-6 with TRBJ2-3, with D perhaps TRBD2 (5 bases). The CDR3 is 12 residues long. Trimming took 2 bases from V and 8 from J, leaving 9 bases between them. CDR1 is SGHDT, CDR2 YYEEEE, per germline. CDR3 region: CASSLGAGTQYF. The CDR3, as DNA: TGTGCCAGCAGCTTAGGCGCGGGTACGCAGTATTTT.

This chain connects TRBV14 to TRBJ2-3; no clear D gene. The V and J ends lost 4 bases and 5 bases respectively, with 7 bases between them. Germline loops: CDR1 SGHDN, CDR2 FVKESK. The CDR3 has 12 amino acids. The CDR3 spells CASSPPGDTQYF. The CDR3, as DNA: TGTGCCAGCAGCCCTCCAGGAGATACGCAGTATTTT.

V and J are TRBV4-1 and TRBJ2-3; 7 positions agree with TRBD1. CDR1 is MGHRA, CDR2 YSYEKL, per germline. The J segment lost 5 bases and the V segment lost 1 base, leaving 3 bases of the junction unmatched. This CDR3 comprises 14 residues. The CDR3 reads CASSQGDRRDTQYF. The CDR3 region has the DNA TGCGCCAGCAGCCAAGGGGACAGAAGAGATACGCAGTATTTT.

The rearrangement joins TRBV29-1 to TRBJ1-1; the D is unclear. Germline V lookup: CDR1 SQVTM, CDR2 ANQGSEA. The CDR3 spans 12 residues. With 1 base removed from V and 1 base from J, the gap between germline ends came to 4 bases. The CDR3 DNA is TGCAGCGTTGAAGGAGAGAACACTGAAGCTTTCTTT. This codes for CSVEGENTEAFF.

In this sample, this clone turned up a few times. The rearrangement links TRBV2 to TRBJ1-1, with 12 bases lining up with TRBD1. Germline lookup yields CDR1 SNHLY and CDR2 FYNNEI. J gave up 5 bases and V 5 bases, and 12 bases lay outside the gene matches. CDR3 size: 17 residues. CDR3 nucleotides: TGTGCCAGCAGTCGAATCCCGGGACAGGGGGCGAGGACTGAAGCTTTCTTT. Translation: CASSRIPGQGARTEAFF.

The chain is built from TRBV19 and TRBJ1-2; a weak D match, TRBD1 (6 bases). Trimming shortened V by 3 bases and J by 3 bases, and 11 bases separated the two germline ends. The CDR3 spans 14 residues. The germline gives CDR1 LNHDA, CDR2 SQIVND (reference sequence). The CDR3 DNA reads TGTGCCAGTAGTATGGAACAGGGATACTATGGCTACACCTTC. Its protein is CASSMEQGYYGYTF.

DNA for the CDR3: TGTGCCAGCAGCTGGACAGGGGGCGACTCACCCCTCCACTTT. Protein sequence: CASSWTGGDSPLHF. This chain links TRBV5-6 with TRBJ1-6, with 11 bases that match TRBD1. The germline gives CDR1 SGHDT, CDR2 YYEEEE. J gave up 10 bases and V 3 bases, and 3 bases lay outside the gene matches. CDR3 length: 14 residues.